A selection of T cell receptor beta chains follows, all from one sample in a study of Graves' ophthalmopathy and Graves' hyperthyroidism. TCRdb passed the multiplex PCR reads through MiXCR, listing each CDR3 protein once. The sample yields a few hundred thousand distinct CDR3 sequences, about 35% seen once. Sequenced: peripheral blood or thyroid tissue (not recorded which). The receptors here all came from an adult man with Graves' hyperthyroidism. The CDR3 runs from the conserved cysteine through the conserved F or W. The D gene is left open where the match is weak. A row's size may be missing; if present it is once, few, many or a size class.

clone size	V gene	J gene	D gene	CDR3 protein	CDR3 DNA
.	TRBV7-2	TRBJ2-1	.	CASSYYGDEQFF	TGTGCCAGCAGCTATTACGGCGATGAGCAGTTCTTC
many	TRBV7-2	TRBJ1-2	.	CASSSGQTGGGYTF	TGTGCCAGCAGCTCGGGACAAACTGGAGGAGGCTACACCTTC
.	TRBV10-3	TRBJ2-5	TRBD2	CAISRLAGDGRETQYF	TGTGCCATCAGCCGACTAGCGGGAGACGGGCGAGAGACCCAGTACTTC
many	TRBV7-9	TRBJ2-7	TRBD2	CASASGRSYEQYF	TGTGCCAGCGCTAGCGGAAGGTCCTACGAGCAGTACTTC
.	TRBV3-1	TRBJ1-1	.	CASHPRVVNTEAFF	TGTGCCAGCCATCCACGGGTTGTGAACACTGAAGCTTTCTTT
many	TRBV20-1	TRBJ2-5	.	CSARAQWEETQYF	TGCAGTGCTAGAGCTCAATGGGAAGAGACCCAGTACTTC
many	TRBV7-9	TRBJ1-1	.	CASSSTVPMNTEAFF	TGTGCCAGCAGCTCTACAGTACCGATGAACACTGAAGCTTTCTTT
.	TRBV29-1	TRBJ2-2	TRBD1	CSADTGVDTGELFF	TGCAGCGCGGACACAGGGGTCGACACCGGGGAGCTGTTTTTT
many	TRBV20-1	TRBJ2-7	TRBD2	CSARVGGDYEQYF	TGCAGTGCTAGGGTGGGGGGGGACTACGAGCAGTACTTC
.	TRBV10-1	TRBJ1-3	.	CASARPSSGNTIYF	TGCGCCAGCGCCCGACCGAGCTCTGGAAACACCATATATTTT
.	TRBV12-3/TRBV12-4	TRBJ1-3	.	CASSRTGGNTIYF	TGTGCCAGCAGTCGAACAGGGGGAAACACCATATATTTT
many	TRBV6-5	TRBJ1-1	TRBD1	CASIGQGMNTEAFF	TGTGCCAGCATTGGACAGGGGATGAACACTGAAGCTTTCTTT
many	TRBV14	TRBJ1-3	.	CASSQGEYSSGNTIYF	TGTGCCAGCAGCCAAGGGGAGTACAGCTCTGGAAACACCATATATTTT
.	TRBV7-9	TRBJ2-2	.	CASSWPGTAHANTGELFF	TGTGCCAGCAGCTGGCCCGGGACGGCCCACGCGAACACCGGGGAGCTGTTTTTT
once	TRBV6-6	TRBJ2-3	TRBD2	CASSRLGGRSDMQYF	TGTGCCAGCAGTCGCCTGGGAGGGAGGTCGGATATGCAGTATTTT